Listed below are T cell receptor beta chains from one sample, sequenced in a study of blood T cell repertoires in COVID-19. Data came from immunoSEQ multiplex PCR; TCRdb stores just in-frame clones and leaves some out. The sample lists about 130,000 clones; roughly 85% were seen once. Sequencing was performed on peripheral blood. Receptors were obtained from a man aged 80 or over with active or convalescent COVID-19. The CDR3 runs from the conserved cysteine through the conserved F or W. The D gene is left open where the match is weak. The size entry is marked missing in some rows and otherwise reads once, few, many or a size class.

v_gene	d_gene	j_gene	abundance	CDR3nt	CDR3aa
TRBV9	-	TRBJ2-7	many	TGTGCCAGCAGCGCCCGGTCCGGCGAGCAGTACTTC	CASSARSGEQYF
TRBV7-6	TRBD1	TRBJ2-5	-	TGTGCCAGCAGCATACGGGACAGAGAGACCCAGTACTTC	CASSIRDRETQYF
TRBV6-2/TRBV6-3	-	TRBJ2-1	once	TGTGCCAGCAGTTATACTGGCAATGAGCAGTTCTTC	CASSYTGNEQFF
TRBV29-1	-	TRBJ2-2	-	TGCAGCGTCCATACAGGAGCGGGCGGGGAGCTGTTTTTT	CSVHTGAGGELFF
TRBV18	-	TRBJ2-1	-	TGTGCCAGCTCACCGGTAACGTCACGGTCAGCGGGTGAGCAGTTCTTC	CASSPVTSRSAGEQFF
TRBV2	-	TRBJ2-7	-	TGTGCCAGCACAGGGTCAGGCTTCGAGCAGTACTTC	CASTGSGFEQYF
TRBV9	-	TRBJ2-3	-	TGTGCCAGCAGCGTAGATAGCATGTCGGATACGCAGTATTTT	CASSVDSMSDTQYF
TRBV6-5	-	TRBJ1-2	-	TGTGCCAGCAGTTTAGCGGCGGGCGATGGCTACACCTTC	CASSLAAGDGYTF
TRBV19	TRBD1	TRBJ1-5	-	TGTGCCAGTAGTATAGTTGGGACAGCCCCCAATCAGCCCCAGCATTTT	CASSIVGTAPNQPQHF
TRBV30	TRBD1	TRBJ1-4	-	TGTGCCTGGAGTCGGACAGGGCTTTTTGAAAAACTGTTTTTT	CAWSRTGLFEKLFF
TRBV7-3	-	TRBJ2-5	-	TGTGCCAGCAGCTTACGGGGAACTCGGGTGGAGACCCAGTACTTC	CASSLRGTRVETQYF
TRBV5-1	-	TRBJ2-2	-	TGCGCCAGCAGCTTCGTGGAGGCCGGGGAGCTGTTTTTT	CASSFVEAGELFF
TRBV3-1/TRBV3-2	-	TRBJ2-7	-	TGTGCCAGCAGCCATGGGGGGGCCCCATCCTACGAGCAGTACTTC	CASSHGGAPSYEQYF
TRBV19	-	TRBJ1-4	-	TGTGCCAGTAGTCCGGGGACTACAGAAAAACTGTTTTTT	CASSPGTTEKLFF
TRBV5-8	-	TRBJ2-3	-	TGTGCCAGCAGCTTGGGGCGGGTGCGCACAGATACGCAGTATTTT	CASSLGRVRTDTQYF
TRBV18	-	TRBJ2-5	-	TGTGCCAGCTCACCAACGTCTGGGCAGGCCAAACCCGAAGAGACCCAGTACTTC	CASSPTSGQAKPEETQYF
TRBV7-2	-	TRBJ1-2	-	TGTGCCAACGTCAGGGAATCTGGCTACACCTTC	CANVRESGYTF
TRBV18	-	TRBJ1-1	-	TGTGCCAGCTCACCATCTCGGATGACAGATAACACTGAAGCTTTCTTT	CASSPSRMTDNTEAFF
TRBV29-1	TRBD2	TRBJ2-1	-	TGCAGCGTCGCTGTCGTTGGGGGGGGGAATGAGCAGTTCTTC	CSVAVVGGGNEQFF
TRBV30	-	TRBJ1-1	-	TGTGCCTGGAGTGTAAGAGATGGCACTGAAGCTTTCTTT	CAWSVRDGTEAFF
TRBV13	-	TRBJ2-5	-	TGTGCCAGCAGCTTAGGCCGGGGACAAGAGACCCAGTACTTC	CASSLGRGQETQYF
TRBV3-1/TRBV3-2	TRBD1	TRBJ1-2	once	TGTGCCAGCAGCCAGGGACAGGGGGCGGACACCTTC	CASSQGQGADTF
TRBV5-6	TRBD1	TRBJ2-7	-	TGTGCCAGCAGCTATTGGGACAGGGCTTCCTACGAGCAGTACTTC	CASSYWDRASYEQYF
TRBV4-1	TRBD1	TRBJ1-4	-	TGCGCCAGCAGCCGCGACAGGGACCTTGAAAAACTGTTTTTT	CASSRDRDLEKLFF
TRBV4-2	TRBD2	TRBJ2-3	-	TGTGCCGTTACTAGCGGGATGGGGAATACGCAGTATTTT	CAVTSGMGNTQYF
TRBV27	TRBD1	TRBJ1-4	-	TGTGCCAGCAGTTTAGAAGGGGGCATGTACTTGGTAACTAATGAAAAACTGTTTTTT	CASSLEGGMYLVTNEKLFF
TRBV2	-	TRBJ1-5	-	TGTGCCAGCAGCAAGACCGGGGTAGGGCCCCAGCATTTT	CASSKTGVGPQHF
TRBV7-2	TRBD2	TRBJ2-7	-	TGTGCCAGCAGCTTAGTGGCTAGCGGGAACTACGAGCAGTACTTC	CASSLVASGNYEQYF
TRBV12-3/TRBV12-4	TRBD1	TRBJ2-7	-	TGTGCCAGCAGTCGGACAGGGGCCCTATCTACGGTCTTC	CASSRTGALSTVF
TRBV24-1	-	TRBJ2-2	-	TGTGCCACCAGTGATATCCCTACCGCCGGGAGCCCCGGGGAGCTGTTTTTT	CATSDIPTAGSPGELFF
TRBV11-2	TRBD2	TRBJ2-7	-	TGTGCCAGCAGCTTTATAGCGGGAGATCTCTACGAGCAGTACTTC	CASSFIAGDLYEQYF
TRBV19	TRBD1	TRBJ1-4	-	TGTGCCAGTAGTATAGCTCGACCCGGGACAGGGGAGTTGGATGAAAAACTGTTTTTT	CASSIARPGTGELDEKLFF
TRBV7-2	TRBD1	TRBJ1-1	-	TGTGCCAGCAGCCTACAGGGGATTGAAGCTTTCTTT	CASSLQGIEAFF
TRBV6-2/TRBV6-3	-	TRBJ2-7	-	TGTGCCAGCAGTTACCGAATTACTCCCAACTCCTACGAGCAGTACTTC	CASSYRITPNSYEQYF